This paragraph reports one T cell receptor beta chain. The antigen remains unidentified. This specimen comes from a study of radiotherapy plus CTLA-4 blockade in lung cancer. Study-wide background: Disease control reached over 30%, with objective responses in 15% to 20%. Study findings and constraints: Interferon-beta and early blood T cell clone dynamics reportedly predicted response best. An expansion of tumor-derived TCR clones occurred in blood after radiotherapy plus ipilimumab.

Sequencing was performed with immunoSEQ multiplex PCR; in TCRdb, only in-frame clones are kept and a portion is missing. Here the sample spans more than 55,000 clones, roughly four fifths being singletons. Lung cancer patients with chemo-refractory metastatic non-small-cell disease were given focal radiation plus CTLA-4 blockade with ipilimumab. The sequencing used peripheral blood, collected from a patient treated with radiotherapy plus ipilimumab. The source of this sequence is a human donor with non-small cell lung cancer who had a complete response to radiotherapy plus ipilimumab.

CDR3 coding DNA: TGCGCCAGCAGCGACTCAGGGGTTGGCTACACCTTC. This codes for CASSDSGVGYTF. The chain has TRBV5-1 and TRBJ1-2; TRBD1 might be the D (6 bases). The germline V gene encodes CDR1 SGHRS and CDR2 YFSETQ. CDR3 length: 12 residues. The germline V and J ends were trimmed by 4 bases and 7 bases, with 11 bases remaining between them.